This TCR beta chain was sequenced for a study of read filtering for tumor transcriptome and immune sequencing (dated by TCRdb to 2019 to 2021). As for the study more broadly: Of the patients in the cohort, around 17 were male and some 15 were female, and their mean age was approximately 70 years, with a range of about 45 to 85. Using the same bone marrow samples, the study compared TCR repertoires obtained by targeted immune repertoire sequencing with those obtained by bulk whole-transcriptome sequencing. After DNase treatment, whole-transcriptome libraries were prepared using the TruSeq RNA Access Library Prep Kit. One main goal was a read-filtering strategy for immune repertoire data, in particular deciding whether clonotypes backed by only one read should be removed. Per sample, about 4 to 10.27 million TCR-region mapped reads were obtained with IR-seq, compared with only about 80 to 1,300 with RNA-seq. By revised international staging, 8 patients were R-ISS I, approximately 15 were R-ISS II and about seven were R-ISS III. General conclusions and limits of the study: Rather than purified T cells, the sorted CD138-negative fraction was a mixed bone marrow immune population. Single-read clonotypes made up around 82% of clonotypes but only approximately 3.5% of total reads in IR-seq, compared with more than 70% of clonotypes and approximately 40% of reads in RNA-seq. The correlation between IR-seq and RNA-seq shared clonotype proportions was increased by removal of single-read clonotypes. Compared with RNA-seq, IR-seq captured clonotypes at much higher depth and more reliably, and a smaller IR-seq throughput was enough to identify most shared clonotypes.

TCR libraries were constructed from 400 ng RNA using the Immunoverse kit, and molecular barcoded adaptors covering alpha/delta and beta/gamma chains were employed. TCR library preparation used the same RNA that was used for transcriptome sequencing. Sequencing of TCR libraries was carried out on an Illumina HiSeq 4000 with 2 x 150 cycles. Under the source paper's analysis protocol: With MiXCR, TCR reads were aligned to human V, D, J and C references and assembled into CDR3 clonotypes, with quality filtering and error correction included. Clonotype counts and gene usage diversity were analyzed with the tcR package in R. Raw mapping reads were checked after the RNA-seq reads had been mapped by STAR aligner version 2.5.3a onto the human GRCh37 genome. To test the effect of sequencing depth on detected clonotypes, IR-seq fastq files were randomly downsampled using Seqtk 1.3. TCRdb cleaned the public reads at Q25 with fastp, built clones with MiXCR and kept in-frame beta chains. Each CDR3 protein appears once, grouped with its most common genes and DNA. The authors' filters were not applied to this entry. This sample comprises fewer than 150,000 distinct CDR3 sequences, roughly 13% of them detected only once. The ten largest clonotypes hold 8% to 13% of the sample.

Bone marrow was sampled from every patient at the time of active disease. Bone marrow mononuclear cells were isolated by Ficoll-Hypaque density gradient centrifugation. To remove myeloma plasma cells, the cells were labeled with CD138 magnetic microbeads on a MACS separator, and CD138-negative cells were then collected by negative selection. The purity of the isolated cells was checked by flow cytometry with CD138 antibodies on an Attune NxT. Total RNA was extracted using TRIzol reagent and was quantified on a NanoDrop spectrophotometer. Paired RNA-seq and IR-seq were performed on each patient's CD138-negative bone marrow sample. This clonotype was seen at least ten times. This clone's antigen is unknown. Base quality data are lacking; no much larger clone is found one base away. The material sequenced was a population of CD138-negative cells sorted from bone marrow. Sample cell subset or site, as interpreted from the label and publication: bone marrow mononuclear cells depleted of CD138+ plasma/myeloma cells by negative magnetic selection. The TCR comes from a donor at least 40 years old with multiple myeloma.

The nucleotide sequence is given as TGCAGCGTTGAAGCGGGATCTGAAGCTTTCTTT. Its protein product is CSVEAGSEAFF. The rearranged chain carries TRBV29-1 and TRBJ1-1; the D gene assignment is ambiguous. The CDR3 numbers 11 residues from cysteine through phenylalanine. Of all the DNA, just the CDR3 is kept, 33 bases in frame from base 1. The germline V gene supplies CDR1 SQVTM and CDR2 ANQGSEA. V is reduced by 1 base and J by 6 bases, leaving a spacing of 6 bases between them.